The T cell receptor beta chain described here comes from a study of cytomegalovirus exposure and HLA in healthy donors. The donors were members of the approximately 120-subject validation cohort (separate from the approximately 670-subject first cohort). Assay: immunoSEQ multiplex PCR; the TCRdb copy retains only in-frame clones and omits some. The sample yields approximately 300,000 clones, 87% seen once. CDR1 and CDR2 (germline): SGHRS, YFSETQ. The CDR3 loop spans 16 amino acids. The V and J ends lost 2 bases and 1 base respectively, with 13 bases between them. As regards this clone: Antigen: not known.

Study-level findings and limits: Reports indicated that the classifier achieved high specificity and sensitivity in diagnosing cytomegalovirus status.

This TCR was recovered from a young woman in good health and CMV-seropositive. What was sequenced was PBMCs. The V gene is TRBV5-1, the J gene TRBJ2-1; D gene uncertain. The DNA of the CDR3 is TGCGCCAGCAGCTTAAGTTCCCAACTTTCCTACAATGAGCAGTTCTTC. Translating it yields CASSLSSQLSYNEQFF.